A single sample is the source of the 25 T cell receptor beta chains below, sequenced in a study of graft-versus-host responses after intestinal transplantation. The assay was immunoSEQ multiplex PCR, and TCRdb's table has in-frame clones only and misses some. The sample has about 100,000 clones, roughly 87% seen once. These receptors have no known antigen. This specimen was unstimulated CD4+ T cells sorted from spleen or lymph node cells, taken before transplant. The source is a human donor who was the organ donor for an intestinal transplant.

Only one count was recorded for this clone. The CDR3: CASSLTSGGSGELFF. Written as DNA, the CDR3 is TGTGCCAGCAGCTTAACTAGCGGGGGGTCCGGGGAGCTGTTTTTT. V gene TRBV7-3 combines with J gene TRBJ2-2, with 10 nucleotides matching TRBD2. Germline V gene data show CDR1 as SGHTA and CDR2 as FQGTGA. Trimming at V came to 0 bases and at J to 6 bases, leaving 1 base not matched to a gene. There are 15 residues in the CDR3.

In DNA form, the CDR3 reads TGCGCCAGCAGCTTGGAGGGATCCAATTCACCCCTCCACTTT. The encoded protein is CASSLEGSNSPLHF. This chain connects TRBV5-1 to TRBJ1-6; D is uncertain. V was cut by 0 bases and J by 7 bases, with 8 bases left in between. Looked up from germline, CDR1 is SGHRS and CDR2 is YFSETQ. This CDR3 has 14 residues.

This chain connects TRBV6-6 to TRBJ1-5; TRBD1 might be the D (5 bases). Trimming took 5 bases from V and 6 from J, leaving 20 bases between them. The V gene's germline CDR1 is MNHNY and CDR2 SVGAGI (reference sequence). The CDR3 consists of 16 residues. The CDR3 nucleotides are TGTGCCAGCAGTCCCCCCCACGGGGGAGAGGGTCAGCCCCAGCATTTT. Protein product: CASSPPHGGEGQPQHF.

CDR3 nucleotide sequence: TGTGCCAGCATCCTAGGGACAGGGGGTTTTAGGACTGAAGCTTTCTTT. Translation: CASILGTGGFRTEAFF. The rearrangement uses TRBV2 and TRBJ1-1; 11 bases agree with TRBD1. CDR1 and CDR2 (germline): SNHLY, FYNNEI. V lost 7 bases and J lost 5; bases outside the gene matches: 12. The CDR3 totals 16 residues.

The chain carries TRBV28 and TRBJ1-1; 9 positions agree with TRBD1. V gave up 5 bases and J gave up 1 base; unmatched junction bases: 5. CDR1 MDHEN and CDR2 SYDVKM come from the germline V gene. The CDR3 runs to 15 residues. The CDR3 coding sequence is TGTGCCAGCAGTCCCACAGGGGGCCAGAACACTGAAGCTTTCTTT. This encodes CASSPTGGQNTEAFF.

This chain links TRBV18 with TRBJ2-3; maybe TRBD1 (6 bases). This CDR3 is 14 amino acids long. Trimming took 3 bases from V and 1 from J, leaving 8 bases between them. Per germline, CDR1 KGHSH and CDR2 LQKENI. Here the CDR3 reads CASSPTGRTDTQYF. CDR3 DNA: TGTGCCAGCTCACCGACAGGACGCACAGATACGCAGTATTTT. Full variable domain (outside the CDR3, taken from reference TRBV18 and TRBJ2-3): NAGVMQNPRHLVRRRGQEARLRCSPMKGHSHVYWYRQLPEEGLKFMVYLQKENIIDESGMPKERFSAEFPKEGPSILRIQQVVRGDSAAYFCASSPTGRTDTQYFGPGTRLTVL.

The chain carries TRBV7-8 and TRBJ1-2; TRBD1 is a possible D gene (6 bases). Germline loops: CDR1 SGHVS, CDR2 FQNEAQ. Trimming removed 5 bases at V and 4 bases at J, with 14 bases between. The CDR3 length is 14 residues. The CDR3 bases are TGTGCCAGCAGCATAGGACAGCTCGCCTATGGCTACACCTTC. It specifies CASSIGQLAYGYTF.

This chain uses TRBV10-3 with TRBJ1-5; the D is unclear. The CDR3 covers 15 residues. V lost 2 bases and J 0 bases, leaving 8 bases between the germline ends. CDR1 is ENHRY, CDR2 SYGVKD, per germline. The CDR3 spells CAISEGWGSNQPQHF. CDR3 sequence (DNA): TGTGCCATCAGTGAGGGCTGGGGTAGCAATCAGCCCCAGCATTTT.

The rearrangement joins TRBV2 to TRBJ1-4; TRBD1 matches 9 bases. CDR3 size: 16 residues. Germline CDR1 SNHLY, CDR2 FYNNEI. V lost 3 bases to trimming and J lost 7 bases; unmatched junction nucleotides: 9. CDR3 residues: CASSEDRPGQGEKLFF. In nucleotides, the CDR3 is TGTGCCAGCAGTGAGGACCGACCGGGACAGGGTGAAAAACTGTTTTTT.

This chain joins TRBV5-1 and TRBJ1-2, with D possibly TRBD1 on 5 matching bases. V was cut by 1 base and J by 4 bases, with 14 bases left in between. The CDR3 length is 15 residues. The germline V gene encodes CDR1 SGHRS and CDR2 YFSETQ. The CDR3 sequence is CASSLPGTLTYGYTF. Here the CDR3 DNA reads TGCGCCAGCAGCTTGCCAGGGACCTTAACCTATGGCTACACCTTC.

V usage is TRBV5-4 and J usage is TRBJ2-2; tentative D call: TRBD2 (5 bases). CDR1 and CDR2 from the germline V gene are SGHNT and YYREEE (reference sequence). V lost 1 base and J lost 5, with 9 bases in between. This CDR3 contains 14 residues. CDR3 in DNA: TGTGCCAGCAGCTTGCTGGAGGAGACCGGGGAGCTGTTTTTT. The encoded protein is CASSLLEETGELFF.

The chain links TRBV30 to TRBJ1-6; tentatively, D is TRBD1 (5 bases). The CDR3 spans 13 residues. From germline, CDR1 is GTSNPN and CDR2 SVGIG (reference sequence). CDR3 amino acids: CAYGTVTVYPLHF. In nucleotides, the CDR3 is TGTGCTTATGGGACGGTGACCGTTTATCCCCTCCACTTT.

The chain carries TRBV27 and TRBJ2-1; the D gene could be TRBD1 or TRBD2 (6 bases each). The CDR3 is 13 amino acids. Germline CDR1 MNHEY, CDR2 SMNVEV (reference sequence). V gave up 6 bases and J gave up 6 bases, with 12 bases separating them. CDR3 nucleotide sequence: TGTGCCAGCAGACCGACGGGGGCCAATGAGCAGTTCTTC. Translation: CASRPTGANEQFF.

The rearrangement joins TRBV5-1 to TRBJ2-3; 7 nucleotides line up with TRBD1. Germline V gene sequence: CDR1 SGHRS, CDR2 YFSETQ. The CDR3 has 15 residues. The ends lost 2 bases at V and 1 base at J; junction bases unmatched: 4. The CDR3 nucleotides read TGCGCCAGCAGCTTCTGGGGGACAGGCACAGATACGCAGTATTTT. Its translation: CASSFWGTGTDTQYF.

The V and J genes are TRBV7-9 and TRBJ2-7; the D gene is possibly TRBD2 (6 bases). This CDR3 comprises 16 residues. Germline CDR1 is SEHNR and CDR2 is FQNEAQ (reference sequence). V was shortened by 0 bases and J by 3 bases, with 15 bases between the two germline ends. Here the CDR3 DNA reads TGTGCCAGCAGCTTAGCAGCGGGCAGGGATAACTACGAGCAGTACTTC. As protein: CASSLAAGRDNYEQYF.

The chain employs TRBV10-3 and TRBJ1-2, with D unclear. The CDR3 runs to 13 residues. The V end lost 1 base, the J end lost 8 bases, and 11 bases lay between the germline ends. Germline values: CDR1 ENHRY, CDR2 SYGVKD. CDR3 in DNA: TGTGCCATCAGTGAGTATAGGGATGGAGGCTACACCTTC. Translating it yields CAISEYRDGGYTF.

The CDR3 reads CASSLAGGLNTEAFF. In nucleotides, the CDR3 is TGTGCCAGCAGCTTGGCTGGGGGACTGAACACTGAAGCTTTCTTT. The chain is built from TRBV5-4 and TRBJ1-1, with D possibly matching TRBD1 (5 bases). V was clipped by 0 bases and J by 0 bases, with 9 bases between them. The CDR3 sequence is 15 residues long. Per germline, CDR1 SGHNT and CDR2 YYREEE (reference sequence). Full variable domain (remainder filled in from reference TRBV5-4 and TRBJ1-1): ETGVTQSPTHLIKTRGQQVTLRCSSQSGHNTVSWYQQALGQGPQFIFQYYREEENGRGNFPPRFSGLQFPNYSSELNVNALELDDSALYLCASSLAGGLNTEAFFGQGTRLTVV.

J is TRBJ1-1 and V is TRBV9; 9 bases map to TRBD1. The germline CDR1 and CDR2 sequences are SGDLS and YYNGEE. Germline trimming cut 4 bases from V and 0 bases from J; bases unmatched to any gene: 10. The CDR3 contains 17 residues. CDR3 amino acids: CASSFTPGTGMNTEAFF. The DNA for the CDR3 is TGTGCCAGCAGCTTCACACCTGGGACAGGGATGAACACTGAAGCTTTCTTT.

V is TRBV5-8 and J is TRBJ1-6; perhaps TRBD1 as D (6 bases). Per the germline V gene, CDR1 is SGHTS and CDR2 is YDEGEE. CDR3 length: 14 residues. V was trimmed by 4 bases and J by 6 bases, leaving 11 bases between them. The CDR3 bases are TGTGCCAGCAGCAACGGACAGCCTAATTCACCCCTCCACTTT. This translates into CASSNGQPNSPLHF.

This clone was seen just once. This chain joins TRBV25-1 and TRBJ1-1; D gene ambiguous. The CDR3 consists of 15 residues. Trimming pared 7 bases from V and 5 bases from J, leaving 20 bases between. The germline V gene has CDR1 MGHDK and CDR2 SYGVNS. In DNA, the CDR3 is TGTGCCAGCACTGCTCGCCCGGGCGGAAAGACTGAAGCTTTCTTT. Translated, it gives CASTARPGGKTEAFF.

The chain uses TRBV5-8 and TRBJ1-4; tentatively, D is TRBD1 (6 bases). With 0 bases removed from V and 5 bases from J, the gap between germline ends came to 17 bases. The CDR3 totals 17 residues. CDR1 is SGHTS and CDR2 is YDEGEE in the germline V gene. CDR3 sequence reads: CASSLGQEAPSNEKLFF. Written as DNA, the CDR3 is TGTGCCAGCAGCTTGGGACAGGAGGCTCCCTCGAATGAAAAACTGTTTTTT.

The V call is TRBV5-6, the J call TRBJ1-3; no definite D call. Trimming stripped 1 base from V and 4 bases from J, with 6 bases between. The CDR3 runs 13 residues. Germline CDR1 and CDR2: SGHDT and YYEEEE. The CDR3 reads CASSLYSGNTIYF. In DNA form, the CDR3 reads TGTGCCAGCAGCTTGTATTCAGGAAACACCATATATTTT.

This chain connects TRBV6-5 to TRBJ2-5; the D call may be TRBD1 or TRBD2 (5 bases each). The germline V gene has CDR1 MNHEY and CDR2 SVGAGI. The CDR3 contains 12 residues. V was cut by 1 base and J by 5 bases, with 5 bases left in between. Written as DNA, the CDR3 is TGTGCCAGCAGTTACTGGGGGGAGACCCAGTACTTC. It specifies CASSYWGETQYF.

This sequence joins TRBV11-3 and TRBJ2-2, with no clear D. This CDR3 contains 14 residues. The ends were cut back, 0 bases at V and 3 bases at J, with 5 bases in the middle. From germline, CDR1 is SGHNT and CDR2 YENEEA. CDR3 region: CASSLDSYTGELFF. The CDR3 DNA reads TGTGCCAGCAGCTTAGACAGCTACACCGGGGAGCTGTTTTTT. Full variable domain (outside the CDR3, taken from reference TRBV11-3 and TRBJ2-2): EAGVVQSPRYKIIEKKQPVAFWCNPISGHNTLYWYLQNLGQGPELLIRYENEEAVDDSQLPKDRFSAERLKGVDSTLKIQPAELGDSAVYLCASSLDSYTGELFFGEGSRLTVL.

The chain couples TRBV6-4 to TRBJ2-2; 8 bases match TRBD2. Germline CDR1 and CDR2: MRHNA and SNTAGT. This CDR3 has 14 residues. With V trimmed by 4 bases and J by 4 bases, 2 bases remained unmatched. CDR3 nucleotide sequence: TGTGCCAGCAGTGGCAGCGGGGGCACCGGGGAGCTGTTTTTT. Translation gives CASSGSGGTGELFF.